The TCR beta chain described here comes from a study of cytomegalovirus exposure and HLA in healthy donors. Study-level information: Roughly 89 million unique TCR sequences came from HLA-typed donors in an early release.

This clone came up a few times. Its antigen remains unknown. All the people who gave samples were healthy bone marrow donors. Study-wide results and caveats: Most likely, a cluster of highly shared sequence variants arose as a sequencing artifact. Equally common other TCR beta chains were less clonally expanded than HLA-associated ones, a later analysis found.

The V and J ends lost 10 bases and 5 bases, in that order; junction bases with no gene match: 8. CDR3 length: 13 residues. Germline V lookup: CDR1 LGHNA, CDR2 YNFKEQ. The PCR ran on 60 Vbeta and 13 Jbeta primers. Sequenced by immunoSEQ multiplex PCR; TCRdb stores in-frame clones only, minus some. The sample consists of fewer than 200,000 clones, roughly 83% of them appearing once. The receptor was derived from a man aged 25-45 years in good health and CMV-seronegative. The chain recombines TRBV4-2 with TRBJ2-7; 10 nucleotides match TRBD1. Sequencing used PBMCs. The CDR3 loop reads CATSLGQGDEQYF. As DNA, the CDR3 is TGTGCCACCAGTTTAGGACAGGGGGACGAGCAGTACTTC.